This TCR beta chain was captured in a study of cytomegalovirus exposure and HLA in healthy donors. The study's findings and limits: With later analysis, a missense DCLRE1C variant became linked to TCR beta V- and J-gene trimming.

PCR used 60 Vbeta primers and 13 Jbeta primers. Clones were read by immunoSEQ multiplex PCR, and TCRdb kept only the in-frame ones, dropping some. The table lists some 170,000 clones, approximately 80% of them singletons, with around 4.7% in the top ten. Points on this clone: Its target is not known.

Sequencing was done on a sample of PBMCs. The TCR comes from a woman aged 18-35 years in good health and CMV-seropositive.

CDR3 residues: CASSIGTGSSYEQYF. The CDR3 coding sequence is TGTGCCAGTAGTATTGGAACAGGGAGCTCCTACGAGCAGTACTTC. The chain combines TRBV19 with TRBJ2-7, with D perhaps TRBD1 (6 bases). Trimming stripped 3 bases from V and 0 bases from J, with 12 bases between. The germline V gene has CDR1 LNHDA and CDR2 SQIVND (reference sequence). The CDR3 is 15 amino acids. Full variable domain (remainder filled in from reference TRBV19 and TRBJ2-7): DGGITQSPKYLFRKEGQNVTLSCEQNLNHDAMYWYRQDPGQGLRLIYYSQIVNDFQKGDIAEGYSVSREKKESFPLTVTSAQKNPTAFYLCASSIGTGSSYEQYFGPGTRLTVT.